A selection of T cell receptor beta chains follows, all from one sample in a study of cytomegalovirus exposure and HLA in healthy donors. Clones were read by immunoSEQ multiplex PCR, and TCRdb kept only the in-frame ones, dropping some. This sample carries 110,000 to 150,000 clones, 65% to 85% of them seen once, and the ten largest clones take less than 4%. Sequencing input: PBMCs. The receptors here all came from a male donor in good health and CMV-seronegative. Each CDR3 is given with its conserved first and last residue. The order of the fields is clone size, D gene, V gene, CDR3 length, J gene, CDR3 protein, CDR3 DNA. The D gene is left open where the match is weak. Clone size appears in some rows only: once, few, many, or a class for an expanded clone.

.	.	TRBV7-2	16	TRBJ2-7	CASSLAPWETAYEQYF	TGTGCCAGCAGCTTAGCGCCGTGGGAGACGGCCTACGAGCAGTACTTC
.	.	TRBV7-6	15	TRBJ1-5	CASSLEGKGNQPQHF	TGTGCCAGCAGCTTAGAGGGGAAGGGCAATCAGCCCCAGCATTTT
once	.	TRBV18	15	TRBJ1-1	CASSPRQDMNTEAFF	TGTGCCAGCTCACCCCGACAGGACATGAACACTGAAGCTTTCTTT
.	.	TRBV11-3	14	TRBJ2-7	CASSLDGGIYEQYF	TGTGCCAGCAGCTTAGATGGCGGCATCTACGAGCAGTACTTC
.	.	TRBV6-5	15	TRBJ2-7	CASSYGGPFHYEQYF	TGTGCCAGCAGTTACGGAGGACCCTTTCACTACGAGCAGTACTTC
.	.	TRBV11-2	12	TRBJ2-1	CASVGAYNEQFF	TGTGCCAGCGTGGGGGCTTACAATGAGCAGTTCTTC
.	TRBD1	TRBV29-1	18	TRBJ1-5	CSTSSGGTGGVGNQPQHF	TGCAGCACATCCTCCGGGGGGACAGGGGGAGTTGGCAATCAGCCCCAGCATTTT
once	TRBD1	TRBV9	16	TRBJ2-1	CASSPRTGRNNNEQFF	TGTGCCAGCAGCCCCAGGACAGGGAGGAACAACAATGAGCAGTTCTTC
.	.	TRBV7-9	17	TRBJ1-1	CASSLVGDPRGNTEAFF	TGTGCCAGCAGCTTAGTGGGAGATCCCAGGGGAAACACTGAAGCTTTCTTT
.	TRBD1	TRBV7-8	17	TRBJ2-3	CASSLAGTGERTDTQYF	TGTGCCAGCAGCTTAGCGGGGACAGGGGAGCGCACAGATACGCAGTATTTT
.	.	TRBV18	14	TRBJ1-5	CASSPSAGVKPQHF	TGTGCCAGCTCACCCTCTGCGGGGGTTAAGCCCCAGCATTTT
few	.	TRBV11-2	17	TRBJ2-1	CASSLDLGALSDTEQFF	TGTGCCAGCAGCTTAGATCTGGGGGCTCTGTCGGACACTGAGCAGTTCTTC
.	TRBD1	TRBV2	12	TRBJ2-7	CANRQGEYEQYF	TGTGCCAATAGACAGGGGGAGTACGAGCAGTACTTC
.	TRBD2	TRBV28	15	TRBJ2-1	CASSVTSGRAWEQFF	TGTGCCAGCAGTGTCACTAGCGGGAGGGCCTGGGAGCAGTTCTTC
.	.	TRBV7-3	17	TRBJ2-5	CASSLIGGPRDQETQYF	TGTGCCAGCAGCTTAATCGGGGGGCCACGGGACCAAGAGACCCAGTACTTC
.	.	TRBV7-2	14	TRBJ2-3	CASSLYSSTDTQYF	TGTGCCAGCAGCTTATATTCTAGCACAGATACGCAGTATTTT
.	.	TRBV6-1	17	TRBJ1-2	CASSARGQLRYNYGYTF	TGTGCCAGCAGTGCTCGTGGACAGCTCCGATATAACTATGGCTACACCTTC
.	TRBD1	TRBV28	13	TRBJ2-7	CASSIKRRGQQYF	TGTGCCAGCAGTATCAAGCGCAGGGGGCAGCAGTACTTC
few	.	TRBV7-2	17	TRBJ2-1	CASSLAPFRATGYEQFF	TGTGCCAGCAGCTTAGCGCCTTTCCGGGCCACGGGGTATGAGCAGTTCTTC
.	TRBD1	TRBV5-8	15	TRBJ1-1	CASSLTGTGHTEAFF	TGTGCCAGCAGCTTGACCGGGACAGGGCACACTGAAGCTTTCTTT
.	TRBD1	TRBV28	15	TRBJ2-1	CASSLGQGLNNEQFF	TGTGCCAGCAGTCTAGGACAGGGTCTGAACAATGAGCAGTTCTTC
.	TRBD2	TRBV2	21	TRBJ2-1	CASSDSNPGLAGGRSYNEQFF	TGTGCCAGCAGTGATAGTAACCCGGGACTAGCGGGGGGCCGCTCCTACAATGAGCAGTTCTTC
.	.	TRBV6-5	13	TRBJ2-7	CASSYSTSYEQYF	TGTGCCAGCAGTTACTCGACTAGTTACGAGCAGTACTTC
.	.	TRBV9	15	TRBJ2-1	CASSRAAGLYNEQFF	TGTGCCAGCAGCAGGGCGGCGGGCCTCTACAATGAGCAGTTCTTC
.	TRBD2	TRBV19	14	TRBJ2-7	CASSRTSGAYEQYF	TGTGCCAGTAGTAGGACTAGCGGCGCCTACGAGCAGTACTTC
.	.	TRBV5-1	16	TRBJ1-3	CASSPGEAHSGNTIYF	TGCGCCAGCAGCCCGGGGGAGGCGCACTCTGGAAACACCATATATTTT
once	.	TRBV7-6	15	TRBJ1-1	CASSPGFTGITEAFF	TGTGCCAGCAGCCCCGGTTTCACAGGGATCACTGAAGCTTTCTTT
.	.	TRBV28	16	TRBJ2-3	CASRPPQGHSTDTQYF	TGTGCCAGCAGGCCCCCCCAAGGACATAGCACAGATACGCAGTATTTT
.	.	TRBV28	14	TRBJ1-5	CASSSGLSGQPQHF	TGTGCCAGCAGTTCGGGACTCTCTGGTCAGCCCCAGCATTTT
.	TRBD1	TRBV6-4	16	TRBJ2-2	CASSDSGQSNTGELFF	TGTGCCAGCAGTGACTCGGGACAGTCGAACACCGGGGAGCTGTTTTTT
.	.	TRBV29-1	12	TRBJ2-7	CSVNPNRDEQYF	TGCAGCGTCAACCCTAACCGGGACGAGCAGTACTTC
.	TRBD2	TRBV9	15	TRBJ2-2	CASSVGTSDTGELFF	TGTGCCAGCAGCGTAGGAACTAGCGACACCGGGGAGCTGTTTTTT
.	TRBD2	TRBV19	14	TRBJ2-5	CASSIGAGEETQYF	TGTGCCAGTAGTATCGGGGCGGGGGAAGAGACCCAGTACTTC
.	TRBD1	TRBV19	13	TRBJ2-7	CASSTGQGYEQYF	TGTGCCAGTAGTACGGGACAGGGCTACGAGCAGTACTTC
.	TRBD1	TRBV28	14	TRBJ1-1	CASSLQGAQTEAFF	TGTGCCAGCAGTTTACAGGGGGCGCAAACTGAAGCTTTCTTT
once	TRBD1	TRBV9	15	TRBJ2-5	CASSGVQGATETQYF	TGTGCCAGCAGCGGTGTCCAGGGGGCCACAGAGACCCAGTACTTC
.	TRBD1	TRBV7-3	13	TRBJ2-7	CASSARDSYEQYF	TGTGCCAGCAGCGCCCGGGACAGCTACGAGCAGTACTTC
.	.	TRBV4-1	17	TRBJ1-2	CASSQERSGGLNYGYTF	TGCGCCAGCAGCCAAGAAAGGTCGGGTGGCCTGAACTATGGCTACACCTTC
.	.	TRBV7-9	12	TRBJ1-1	CASSLVGGEAFF	TGTGCCAGCAGCTTAGTTGGGGGGGAAGCTTTCTTT
.	.	TRBV6-1	16	TRBJ1-2	CASSETSGRPPFGYTF	TGTGCCAGCAGTGAAACTAGCGGCAGGCCCCCTTTTGGCTACACCTTC